The 10 T cell receptor beta chains in this list originate from one sample, sequenced in a study of blood T cell repertoires in COVID-19. Clones were sequenced by immunoSEQ multiplex PCR, and TCRdb holds only the in-frame ones, with some missing. The profile shows 95,000 to 150,000 clones, roughly 84% of them singletons. Specimen: PBMCs or T cells enriched from blood (not recorded which). The receptors originated from a woman aged 25 to 39 who had recovered from COVID-19.

The genes are TRBV12-3 or TRBV12-4 and TRBJ2-1, with TRBD1 as a possible D gene (6 bases). V was cut by 6 bases and J by 5 bases, with 8 bases left in between. The CDR3 totals 12 residues. The CDR3 region is CASSRGNNEQFF. The CDR3 DNA is TGTGCCAGCAGCAGGGGAAACAATGAGCAGTTCTTC.

The V gene is TRBV29-1, the J gene TRBJ2-1; D remains unclear. The V gene's germline CDR1 is SQVTM and CDR2 ANQGSEA. CDR3 length equals 14 residues. V lost 0 bases and J lost 0, with 6 bases in between. CDR3 sequence reads: CSVEDLSSYNEQFF. CDR3 nucleotides: TGCAGCGTTGAAGACCTGAGCTCCTACAATGAGCAGTTCTTC.

This sequence joins TRBV28 and TRBJ1-5, with a tentative D call TRBD1 (5 bases). The ends were cut back, 5 bases at V and 4 bases at J, with 12 bases in the middle. Germline V gene data show CDR1 as MDHEN and CDR2 as SYDVKM. The CDR3 is 14 residues long. Written as DNA, the CDR3 is TGTGCCAGCAGTAGGGGCTGGGGTAATCAGCCCCAGCATTTT. This encodes CASSRGWGNQPQHF.

The chain joins TRBV28 to TRBJ1-6; possibly TRBD1 for D (6 bases). Germline CDR1 reads MDHEN; CDR2 reads SYDVKM. Trimming took 6 bases from V and 4 from J, leaving 22 bases between them. The CDR3 sequence is 18 residues long. CDR3: CASSSRTGTRAYNSPLHF. The CDR3 DNA follows: TGTGCCAGCAGCTCACGTACCGGGACACGGGCTTATAATTCACCCCTCCACTTT. Variable domain in full (rest from reference TRBV28 and TRBJ1-6): DVKVTQSSRYLVKRTGEKVFLECVQDMDHENMFWYRQDPGLGLRLIYFSYDVKMKEKGDIPEGYSVSREKKERFSLILESASTNQTSMYLCASSSRTGTRAYNSPLHFGNGTRLTVT.

The chain joins TRBV7-3 to TRBJ2-1; the match to TRBD1 covers 7 bases. Per germline, CDR1 SGHTA and CDR2 FQGTGA. J gave up 6 bases and V 4 bases, and 18 bases lay outside the gene matches. There are 18 residues in the CDR3. DNA of the CDR3: TGTGCCAGCAGCTCCCCGTTAGGGGGCCTAACATCTGCCAATGAGCAGTTCTTC. Translating gives CASSSPLGGLTSANEQFF. The entire variable domain, with the rest obtained from reference TRBV7-3 and TRBJ2-1, is as follows: GAGVSQTPSNKVTEKGKYVELRCDPISGHTALYWYRQSLGQGPEFLIYFQGTGAADDSGLPNDRFFAVRPEGSVSTLKIQRTERGDSAVYLCASSSPLGGLTSANEQFFGPGTRLTVL.

The chain carries TRBV4-2 and TRBJ2-3; 8 nucleotides align to TRBD2. In germline, CDR1 is LGHNA, CDR2 YNFKEQ. Trimming removed 4 bases from V and 0 bases from J; junction bases left unmatched: 3. The CDR3 has 15 residues. In DNA, the CDR3 is TGTGCCAGCAGCCCCATAGCGGGGAGCACAGATACGCAGTATTTT. Amino acid sequence: CASSPIAGSTDTQYF.

V and J are TRBV15 and TRBJ1-2; no firm D call. V was cut by 0 bases and J by 0 bases, with 17 bases left in between. Germline-derived CDR1 and CDR2 are LNHNV and YYDKDF (reference sequence). CDR3 size: 18 residues. CDR3 sequence: CATSRDRGGPISNYGYTF. The CDR3 DNA follows: TGTGCCACCAGCAGAGATCGGGGAGGACCAATCTCTAACTATGGCTACACCTTC.

Written as DNA, the CDR3 is TGTGCCTGGGAAAGGGACTTCTCAGATACGCAGTATTTT. As protein: CAWERDFSDTQYF. The rearrangement links TRBV30 to TRBJ2-3; perhaps TRBD2 as D (6 bases). Germline CDR1 GTSNPN, CDR2 SVGIG (reference sequence). This CDR3 is 13 amino acids long. The V end lost 5 bases, the J end lost 4 bases, and 13 bases lay between the germline ends. Variable domain in full (rest from reference TRBV30 and TRBJ2-3): SQTIHQWPATLVQPVGSPLSLECTVEGTSNPNLYWYRQAAGRGLQLLFYSVGIGQISSEVPQNLSASRPQDRQFILSSKKLLLSDSGFYLCAWERDFSDTQYFGPGTRLTVL.

The rearrangement joins TRBV21-1 to TRBJ1-5; the table calls TRBD1, which could not be checked here. TRBV21-1 counts as a pseudogene. This CDR3 spans 14 amino acids. The CDR3 DNA follows: TGTGCCAGCAGACCGGGACAGAACAATCAGCCCCAGCATTTT. It encodes CASRPGQNNQPQHF.

The chain uses TRBV11-2 and TRBJ2-4; 8 bases align to TRBD1. The CDR3 has 16 amino acids. Germline V gene data show CDR1 as SGHAT and CDR2 as FQNNGV. V lost 3 bases and J lost 6; bases outside the gene matches: 10. The CDR3 DNA reads TGTGCCAGCAGCTTCCCTTCCGGGACAGGAGGAAACATTCAGTACTTC. As protein: CASSFPSGTGGNIQYF.